The TCR beta chain described here comes from a study of blood T cells in healthy people across ages. The V end lost 5 bases, the J end lost 5 bases, and 16 bases lay between the germline ends. The CDR3 is made up of 14 amino acids. CDR1 is SGHTA and CDR2 is FQGNSA in the germline V gene. This clonotype was counted only a few times. For the second PCR, which ran for roughly 6 to 12 cycles, a sample-barcoded 5' primer and a J-beta primer mix were used. TCRdb reanalysed the 5' RACE reads using MiXCR and keeps one entry per CDR3 protein. The sample has 1.8 million or so distinct CDR3 sequences; roughly 43% are singletons.

This chain uses TRBV7-2 with TRBJ2-7; tentatively, D is TRBD2 (6 bases). The sequence derives from a human donor in good health. Sample: blood. For the CDR3, the DNA is TGTGCCAGCAGCCCGCGGAGGGGCCCCCACGAGCAGTACTTC. Translation gives CASSPRRGPHEQYF.